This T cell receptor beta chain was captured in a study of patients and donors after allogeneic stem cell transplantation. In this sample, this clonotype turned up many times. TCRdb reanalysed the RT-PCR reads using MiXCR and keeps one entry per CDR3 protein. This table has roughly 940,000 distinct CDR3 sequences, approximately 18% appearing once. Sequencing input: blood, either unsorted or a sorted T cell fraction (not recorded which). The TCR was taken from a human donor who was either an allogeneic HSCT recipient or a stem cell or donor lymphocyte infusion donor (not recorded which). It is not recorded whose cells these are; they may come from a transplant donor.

The CDR3 loop reads CSARRIPQETQYF. In DNA form, the CDR3 reads TGCAGTGCTAGGCGGATACCCCAAGAGACCCAGTACTTC. This sequence joins TRBV20-1 and TRBJ2-5, with no clear D. V was cut by 3 bases and J by 1 base, with 9 bases left in between. Germline assignment: CDR1 DFQATT and CDR2 SNEGSKA (reference sequence). This CDR3 region has 13 residues.